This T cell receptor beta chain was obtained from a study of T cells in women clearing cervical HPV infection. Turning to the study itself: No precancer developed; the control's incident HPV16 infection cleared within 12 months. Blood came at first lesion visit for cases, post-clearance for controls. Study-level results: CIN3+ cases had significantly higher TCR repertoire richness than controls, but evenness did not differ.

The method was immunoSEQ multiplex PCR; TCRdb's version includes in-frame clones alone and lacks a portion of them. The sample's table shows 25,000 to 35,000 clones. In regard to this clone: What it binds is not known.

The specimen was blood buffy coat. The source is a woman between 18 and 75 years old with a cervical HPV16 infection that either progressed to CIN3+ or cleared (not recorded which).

CDR3 region: CASSIVVGGTQYF. The CDR3 bases that were read are TGTGCCAGTAGTATAGTAGTCGGGGGTACG. J is TRBJ2-3 and V is TRBV19, with D perhaps TRBD2 (6 bases). The missing CDR3 end, 3 residues past where the read stops, is filled in from the germline J gene. This CDR3 is 13 amino acids long. The germline V and J ends were trimmed by 1 base and 8 bases, with 10 bases remaining between them. Germline-derived CDR1 and CDR2 are LNHDA and SQIVND (reference sequence).